One sample yielded the 16 T cell receptor beta chains listed below, sequenced in a study of cytomegalovirus exposure and HLA in healthy donors. PCR employed 60 Vbeta and 13 Jbeta primers. Produced via immunoSEQ multiplex PCR; TCRdb's table is partial and in-frame only. The sample has 100,000 to 150,000 clones, approximately 84% seen once. Sequenced sample: PBMCs. All receptors come from a man aged 18 to 29 in good health and CMV-seropositive.

This chain uses TRBV7-9 with TRBJ2-4; 9 nucleotides align to TRBD1. Germline loops: CDR1 SEHNR, CDR2 FQNEAQ (reference sequence). The ends lost 5 bases at V and 1 base at J; junction bases unmatched: 6. This CDR3 region has 16 residues. The CDR3 loop is CASSPGQGRAKNIQYF. For the CDR3, the DNA is TGTGCCAGCAGCCCGGGACAGGGTAGGGCCAAAAACATTCAGTACTTC.

Here the CDR3 reads CASSQETGIRLAKNIQYF. For the CDR3, the DNA is TGCGCCAGCAGCCAAGAGACAGGGATCCGATTAGCCAAAAACATTCAGTACTTC. The chain couples TRBV4-3 to TRBJ2-4; 7 positions agree with TRBD1. Germline CDR1 is LGHNA and CDR2 is YSLEER. The CDR3 covers 18 residues. With V trimmed by 0 bases and J by 0 bases, 8 bases remained unmatched.

The rearrangement uses TRBV29-1 and TRBJ2-7; 8 bases fit TRBD1. The V segment lost 0 bases and the J segment 4 bases; nucleotides outside the gene matches: 8. Germline V gene lookup returns CDR1 SQVTM and CDR2 ANQGSEA. The CDR3 consists of 15 residues. CDR3 in DNA: TGCAGCGTTGAAGACCGAGACAGGGGAGTTTACGAGCAGTACTTC. Protein sequence: CSVEDRDRGVYEQYF.

The chain recombines TRBV21-1 with TRBJ1-6. TRBV21-1 is termed a pseudogene. The CDR3 is 16 amino acids. The CDR3 DNA reads TGTGCCAGCAGCAAAGCGCGGGTTTATGGGAATTCACCCCTCCACTTT. It yields the protein CASSKARVYGNSPLHF.

J is TRBJ1-1 and V is TRBV29-1; D possibly corresponds to TRBD1 (5 bases). Germline V lookup: CDR1 SQVTM, CDR2 ANQGSEA. The ends were cut back, 7 bases at V and 2 bases at J, with 14 bases in the middle. The CDR3 has 13 amino acids. The CDR3 loop reads CSGYGGDNTEAFF. CDR3 DNA: TGCAGCGGATATGGAGGGGATAACACTGAAGCTTTCTTT.

V and J are TRBV7-8 and TRBJ1-6, with 8 nucleotides matching TRBD1. V dropped 1 base and J dropped 13; count of bases not matched to a gene: 9. The CDR3 covers 15 residues. The germline V gene encodes CDR1 SGHVS and CDR2 FQNEAQ. CDR3 sequence reads: CASSLGQGASQPLHF. CDR3 DNA: TGTGCCAGCAGCTTAGGTCAGGGGGCATCTCAGCCCCTCCACTTT.

Comment on this clone: One junction end does not reproduce the germline sequence, and a read error may be involved. This chain connects TRBV2 to TRBJ1-5; 9 bases fit TRBD1. The germline CDR1 and CDR2 sequences are SNHLY and FYNNEI. This CDR3 comprises 15 residues. In nucleotides, the CDR3 is TGTGCCAACAGTGAGAGGACAGGGGGCAATCAGCCCCAGCATTTT. Translation: CANSERTGGNQPQHF.

This chain links TRBV5-6 with TRBJ2-1; 9 nucleotides align to TRBD1. Per germline, CDR1 SGHDT and CDR2 YYEEEE. The CDR3 sequence is 16 residues long. V was pared by 4 bases and J by 12 bases, with 17 bases of the junction left unmatched. CDR3 amino acids: CASSNPGTGFGGAQFF. The CDR3, as DNA: TGTGCCAGCAGCAACCCCGGGACAGGGTTTGGGGGAGCGCAGTTCTTC.

As to this clone: The same CDR3 can be traced to other DNA sequences in this sample. This chain uses TRBV20-1 with TRBJ2-3; unclear D gene. V was trimmed by 2 bases and J by 3 bases, leaving 3 bases between them. This CDR3 comprises 11 residues. Germline CDR1 and CDR2: DFQATT and SNEGSKA (reference sequence). The DNA of the CDR3 is TGCAGTGCTAGACGGACAGATACGCAGTATTTT. This translates into CSARRTDTQYF.

This clone is a singleton in its sample. The chain carries TRBV7-9 and TRBJ1-6; D is perhaps TRBD1 (6 bases). This CDR3 spans 15 amino acids. Germline V gene data show CDR1 as SEHNR and CDR2 as FQNEAQ (reference sequence). Trimming took off 5 bases at V and 5 bases at J, with 13 bases between the two ends. The CDR3 spells CASSGRGSDNSPLHF. CDR3 nucleotide sequence: TGTGCCAGCAGCGGGAGGGGGAGCGATAATTCACCCCTCCACTTT. Looking up the rest from reference TRBV7-9 and TRBJ1-6 gives the full variable domain: DTGVSQNPRHKITKRGQNVTFRCDPISEHNRLYWYRQTLGQGPEFLTYFQNEAQLEKSRLLSDRFSAERPKGSFSTLEIQRTEQGDSAMYLCASSGRGSDNSPLHFGNGTRLTVT.

The V gene is TRBV6-6, the J gene TRBJ1-5, with no clear D. CDR3 length: 15 amino acids. The germline V and J ends were trimmed by 3 bases and 0 bases, with 9 bases remaining between them. CDR1 and CDR2 from the germline V gene are MNHNY and SVGAGI (reference sequence). In DNA form, the CDR3 reads TGTGCCAGCAGTTATCTCCAGAATAGCAATCAGCCCCAGCATTTT. Translating it yields CASSYLQNSNQPQHF.

This chain links TRBV9 with TRBJ2-2, with TRBD2 identical over 12 bases. The CDR3 spans 18 residues. V gave up 4 bases and J gave up 1 base; unmatched junction bases: 8. Per the germline V gene, CDR1 is SGDLS and CDR2 is YYNGEE. CDR3 nucleotides: TGTGCCAGCAGCTTTCTAGCGGGAGGGCCTCGGAACACCGGGGAGCTGTTTTTT. Its translation is CASSFLAGGPRNTGELFF.

The genes are TRBV5-4 and TRBJ1-2; TRBD1 aligns across 7 bases. Per germline, CDR1 SGHNT and CDR2 YYREEE (reference sequence). This CDR3 region has 15 residues. The V gene end was trimmed by 3 bases and the J gene end by 0 bases; junction bases not matched to a gene: 5. CDR3 protein: CASSSGTETNYGYTF. The CDR3 DNA is TGTGCCAGCAGCTCAGGGACAGAGACTAACTATGGCTACACCTTC.

V gene TRBV19 combines with J gene TRBJ2-5, with 12 bases identical to TRBD2. Germline V gene sequence: CDR1 LNHDA, CDR2 SQIVND (reference sequence). V dropped 5 bases and J dropped 0; count of bases not matched to a gene: 4. This CDR3 has 16 residues. In nucleotides, the CDR3 is TGTGCCAGTAGTGCCCGACTAGCGGGGGACCAAGAGACCCAGTACTTC. Encoded protein: CASSARLAGDQETQYF.

The sample holds one count of this clone. The rearrangement uses TRBV11-3 and TRBJ1-2; 9 bases map to TRBD1. J lost 9 bases, V lost 5 bases, and 7 bases had no gene match. Looked up from germline, CDR1 is SGHNT and CDR2 is YENEEA. The CDR3 runs to 13 residues. CDR3: CASSQRTGESYTF. CDR3 DNA: TGTGCCAGCAGCCAAAGGACAGGGGAAAGCTACACCTTC.

This chain connects TRBV6-1 to TRBJ1-1, with unresolved D. The germline V gene encodes CDR1 MNHNS and CDR2 SASEGT. The V end was cut by 6 bases, the J end by 0 bases, with 5 bases between. CDR3 length: 12 amino acids. The CDR3 here is CASSRVNTEAFF. In DNA form, the CDR3 reads TGTGCCAGCAGCCGGGTGAACACTGAAGCTTTCTTT.